Below, 25 T cell receptor beta chains from the same sample are listed, as sequenced in a study of blood T cell repertoires in COVID-19. Clones were sequenced by immunoSEQ multiplex PCR, and TCRdb holds only the in-frame ones, with some missing. The sample carries approximately 130,000 clones, approximately 90% recorded once. Sequencing used peripheral blood. These receptors were obtained from a man between 65 and 79 years old with active or convalescent COVID-19.

J is TRBJ1-4 and V is TRBV5-1; unclear D gene. V was pared by 4 bases and J by 3 bases, with 10 bases between. This CDR3 has 14 residues. The germline gives CDR1 SGHRS, CDR2 YFSETQ. CDR3: CASSLGWANEKLFF. The CDR3 nucleotides are TGCGCCAGCAGCCTCGGGTGGGCTAATGAAAAACTGTTTTTT.

This clone was seen a handful of times. The V and J genes are TRBV2 and TRBJ1-6; D is perhaps TRBD1 (5 bases). The CDR3 covers 17 residues. The V and J ends lost 1 base and 0 bases respectively, with 10 bases between them. CDR1 and CDR2 from the germline V gene are SNHLY and FYNNEI. In nucleotides, the CDR3 is TGTGCCAGCAGTGAAGGGGACTCGAGCTCCTATAATTCACCCCTCCACTTT. It translates to CASSEGDSSSYNSPLHF.

The count of this clone is one. The chain carries TRBV7-2 and TRBJ1-2; D call uncertain. The CDR3 consists of 15 residues. Germline V gives CDR1 SGHTA, CDR2 FQGNSA. The V end was cut by 1 base, the J end by 4 bases, with 13 bases between. The CDR3 spells CASSLVRTAAYGYTF. The CDR3 DNA is TGTGCCAGCAGCTTAGTGCGGACTGCTGCCTATGGCTACACCTTC.

The chain joins TRBV24-1 to TRBJ1-3; 8 nucleotides agree with TRBD1. The V and J ends lost 9 bases and 4 bases, in that order; junction bases with no gene match: 7. The CDR3 covers 14 residues. CDR1 KGHDR and CDR2 SFDVKD come from the germline V gene. The CDR3: CATSDRGSGNTIYF. CDR3 DNA sequence: TGTGCCACCTCTGACAGGGGATCAGGAAACACCATATATTTT.

The J gene is TRBJ1-5, the V gene TRBV2; D gene unclear. Germline assignment: CDR1 SNHLY and CDR2 FYNNEI. V was cut by 6 bases and J by 7 bases, with 10 bases left in between. The CDR3 is 12 residues long. CDR3 sequence reads: CASSLRVQPQHF. CDR3 nucleotides: TGTGCCAGCAGCCTCCGGGTACAGCCCCAGCATTTT.

J is TRBJ1-4 and V is TRBV7-9; 7 bases fit TRBD1. J gave up 6 bases and V 3 bases, and 7 bases lay outside the gene matches. This CDR3 has 15 residues. In germline, CDR1 is SEHNR, CDR2 FQNEAQ (reference sequence). The CDR3 coding sequence is TGTGCCAGCAGCTTCCGACAGGGCCGAGATGAAAAACTGTTTTTT. This codes for CASSFRQGRDEKLFF.

The chain carries TRBV14 and TRBJ2-3, with D possibly being TRBD2 (6 bases). The CDR3 runs 15 residues. V lost 2 bases and J 1 base, leaving 10 bases between the germline ends. Germline V gene lookup returns CDR1 SGHDN and CDR2 FVKESK. The CDR3 DNA follows: TGTGCCAGCAGCCAACTAGGGGAGGGCACAGATACGCAGTATTTT. Amino acid sequence: CASSQLGEGTDTQYF.

The sample holds one count of this clone. The gene calls are TRBV27 and TRBJ2-2; 9 positions agree with TRBD1. Germline V gene lookup returns CDR1 MNHEY and CDR2 SMNVEV (reference sequence). Trimming took 3 bases from V and 1 from J; bases not matched to a gene: 6. This CDR3 has 17 residues. CDR3 DNA sequence: TGTGCCAGCAGTTTCTACCCGGGACAGGGGAACACCGGGGAGCTGTTTTTT. This translates into CASSFYPGQGNTGELFF.

The genes are TRBV5-1 and TRBJ2-7, with D uncertain. Trimming shortened V by 6 bases and J by 0 bases, and 13 bases separated the two germline ends. The V gene's germline CDR1 is SGHRS and CDR2 YFSETQ. The CDR3 runs 14 residues. In DNA, the CDR3 is TGCGCCAGCACAAGACAACCTTCCTCCTACGAGCAGTACTTC. It is translated as CASTRQPSSYEQYF.

V and J are TRBV7-2 and TRBJ2-5, with D unclear. This CDR3 spans 13 amino acids. V was cut by 5 bases and J by 5 bases, with 12 bases left in between. Germline assignment: CDR1 SGHTA and CDR2 FQGNSA. In nucleotides, the CDR3 is TGTGCCAGCAGCCTCGGGTATGGGGAGACCCAGTACTTC. Protein product: CASSLGYGETQYF.

The chain employs TRBV28 and TRBJ2-1; TRBD2 matches at 10 bases. Germline loops: CDR1 MDHEN, CDR2 SYDVKM. This CDR3 spans 15 amino acids. The ends lost 2 bases at V and 7 bases at J; junction bases unmatched: 5. CDR3 sequence (DNA): TGTGCCAGCAGTTTAAGCGGGAGGGGGGTTAATGAGCAGTTCTTC. Its translation is CASSLSGRGVNEQFF. Based on the CDR3 plus reference TRBV28 and TRBJ2-1, the full variable domain is DVKVTQSSRYLVKRTGEKVFLECVQDMDHENMFWYRQDPGLGLRLIYFSYDVKMKEKGDIPEGYSVSREKKERFSLILESASTNQTSMYLCASSLSGRGVNEQFFGPGTRLTVL.

This clone was observed a handful of times. The V gene is TRBV24-1, the J gene TRBJ1-4; D not certain. Germline CDR1 and CDR2: KGHDR and SFDVKD. V was clipped by 3 bases and J by 2 bases, with 18 bases between them. CDR3 length: 18 amino acids. This CDR3 reads CATSDQMAMRDTNEKLFF. For the CDR3, the DNA is TGTGCCACCAGTGATCAGATGGCGATGCGGGATACTAATGAAAAACTGTTTTTT.

This clone appeared once. This chain links TRBV10-3 with TRBJ1-1; D is unresolved. The CDR3 length is 14 residues. Germline V gene lookup returns CDR1 ENHRY and CDR2 SYGVKD. Trimming shortened V by 0 bases and J by 1 base, and 6 bases separated the two germline ends. Written as DNA, the CDR3 is TGTGCCATCAGTGAGTCGGCCAAGAACACTGAAGCTTTCTTT. Translated, it gives CAISESAKNTEAFF.

V and J are TRBV5-1 and TRBJ2-2; 8 bases map to TRBD1. Germline CDR1 and CDR2: SGHRS and YFSETQ. This CDR3 region has 16 residues. V shed 6 bases and J 2 bases; nucleotides not matched to a gene: 9. This CDR3 is CASTTTGDANTGELFF. The CDR3 nucleotides read TGCGCCAGCACCACGACAGGGGACGCTAACACCGGGGAGCTGTTTTTT. Supplemented by reference TRBV5-1 and TRBJ2-2, the full variable domain reads KAGVTQTPRYLIKTRGQQVTLSCSPISGHRSVSWYQQTPGQGLQFLFEYFSETQRNKGNFPGRFSGRQFSNSRSEMNVSTLELGDSALYLCASTTTGDANTGELFFGEGSRLTVL.

The rearrangement joins TRBV28 to TRBJ1-1, with 10 bases fitting TRBD1. V lost 7 bases and J lost 7; bases outside the gene matches: 6. CDR1 MDHEN and CDR2 SYDVKM come from the germline V gene. CDR3 size: 13 residues. The CDR3 DNA reads TGTGCCAGCATAGGACAGGGGGGAAATGAAGCTTTCTTT. It specifies CASIGQGGNEAFF.

This clone is a singleton in its sample. The J gene is TRBJ2-1, the V gene TRBV28; TRBD2 aligns across 7 bases. The CDR3 runs 12 residues. Germline values: CDR1 MDHEN, CDR2 SYDVKM. Germline trimming cut 1 base from V and 15 bases from J; bases unmatched to any gene: 6. The CDR3 region has the DNA TGTGCCAGCAGTTTATATGGGACTACTTGGTTCTTC. This translates into CASSLYGTTWFF.

V and J are TRBV28 and TRBJ2-3; tentative D call: TRBD2 (7 bases). CDR3 length: 15 residues. Trimming cost V 5 bases and J 3 bases, with 15 bases left between them. The germline gives CDR1 MDHEN, CDR2 SYDVKM. CDR3 protein: CASSLGGRETDTQYF. The CDR3 DNA reads TGTGCCAGCAGTCTAGGGGGGCGGGAGACAGATACGCAGTATTTT.

This chain connects TRBV19 to TRBJ1-5, with no clear D. CDR1 is LNHDA and CDR2 is SQIVND in the germline V gene (reference sequence). This CDR3 has 15 amino acids. Trimming pared 7 bases from V and 2 bases from J, leaving 15 bases between. The CDR3 loop is CASIDSGSGNQPQHF. The CDR3 DNA follows: TGTGCCAGTATCGATTCGGGATCGGGCAATCAGCCCCAGCATTTT.

The chain employs TRBV30 and TRBJ1-1; D ambiguous. CDR3 length: 13 residues. The germline CDR1 and CDR2 sequences are GTSNPN and SVGIG (reference sequence). Trimming pared 2 bases from V and 0 bases from J, leaving 7 bases between. DNA for the CDR3: TGTGCCTGGAGTAGGACTGTGAACACTGAAGCTTTCTTT. Amino acid sequence: CAWSRTVNTEAFF.

The chain couples TRBV11-2 to TRBJ1-2; the match to TRBD1 covers 7 bases. Germline CDR1 and CDR2: SGHAT and FQNNGV. With 0 bases clipped from V and 4 bases from J, the junction kept 14 bases outside the gene matches. The CDR3 length is 18 residues. The CDR3 DNA sequence: TGTGCCAGCAGCTTAGAACGGACTCCTGGGACAGCACCCTATGGCTACACCTTC. It translates to CASSLERTPGTAPYGYTF.

The rearrangement joins TRBV7-9 to TRBJ2-1; D is ambiguous. Germline CDR1 SEHNR, CDR2 FQNEAQ (reference sequence). The CDR3 runs to 13 residues. Trimming pared 2 bases from V and 4 bases from J, leaving 6 bases between. In nucleotides, the CDR3 is TGTGCCAGCAGCTTAATCCGTTACAATGAGCAGTTCTTC. Its protein is CASSLIRYNEQFF.

The V and J genes are TRBV6-2 or TRBV6-3 and TRBJ2-7; 8 positions agree with TRBD1. Germline assignment: CDR1 MNHEY and CDR2 SVGEGT. The CDR3 runs to 13 residues. The V and J ends lost 5 bases and 2 bases, in that order; junction bases with no gene match: 2. CDR3 loop: CASSTTGAYEQYF. The CDR3 nucleotides read TGTGCCAGCAGTACGACAGGGGCCTACGAGCAGTACTTC.

The gene calls are TRBV2 and TRBJ1-2; D unclear. The CDR3 contains 12 residues. The V end lost 9 bases, the J end lost 2 bases, and 10 bases lay between the germline ends. Germline lookup yields CDR1 SNHLY and CDR2 FYNNEI. The CDR3: CASTSTNYGYTF. CDR3 DNA sequence: TGTGCCAGTACGTCTACCAACTATGGCTACACCTTC.

The CDR3 DNA follows: TGCGCCAGCAGCGTCCGAGAGGCCTGGAGCACAGATACGCAGTATTTT. Its translation: CASSVREAWSTDTQYF. The chain uses TRBV5-1 and TRBJ2-3, with D hard to call. Germline lookup yields CDR1 SGHRS and CDR2 YFSETQ. CDR3 length equals 16 residues. Trimming cost V 4 bases and J 0 bases, with 15 bases left between them.

The chain combines TRBV28 with TRBJ2-7; TRBD1 agrees at 8 bases. V lost 10 bases and J lost 1; bases outside the gene matches: 6. This CDR3 contains 13 residues. Per germline, CDR1 MDHEN and CDR2 SYDVKM. CDR3 bases: TGTGCCACCGTAAGGACAGGGTCCTACGAGCAGTACTTC. Encoded protein: CATVRTGSYEQYF.